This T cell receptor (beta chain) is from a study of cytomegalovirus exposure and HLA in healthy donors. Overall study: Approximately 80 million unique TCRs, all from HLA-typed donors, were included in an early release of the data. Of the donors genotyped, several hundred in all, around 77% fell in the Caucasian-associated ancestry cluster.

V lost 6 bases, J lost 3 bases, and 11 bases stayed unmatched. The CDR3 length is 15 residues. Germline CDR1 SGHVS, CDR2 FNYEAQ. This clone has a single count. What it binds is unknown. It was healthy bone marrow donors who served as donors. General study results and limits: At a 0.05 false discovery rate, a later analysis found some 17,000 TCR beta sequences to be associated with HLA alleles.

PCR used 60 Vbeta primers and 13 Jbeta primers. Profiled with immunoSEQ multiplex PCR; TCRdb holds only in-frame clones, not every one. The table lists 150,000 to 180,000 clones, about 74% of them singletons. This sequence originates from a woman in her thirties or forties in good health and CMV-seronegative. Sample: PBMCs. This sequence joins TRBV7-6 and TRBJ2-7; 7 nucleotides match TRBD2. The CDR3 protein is CASRPEAGDLYEQYF. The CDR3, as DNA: TGTGCCAGCAGACCAGAGGCGGGAGATCTCTACGAGCAGTACTTC.